This TCR beta chain appears in the sequencing data of a study of T-cell reconstitution after alpha-beta-depleted transplantation in children. Study conclusions and caveats: Hyperexpanded clones declined; after one year, newly produced T cells mostly supplied diversity.

Remarks on this clonotype: Its antigen is undetermined.

V shed 6 bases, J shed 3 bases, and the junction held 4 bases outside the gene matches. The CDR3 is 15 amino acids. It was with unique molecular identifiers that the TCRbeta library was prepared. TCRdb analysed the PCR reads with MiXCR anew, one entry per CDR3 protein. The repertoire holds 500,000 to 750,000 distinct CDR3 sequences, with around 27% as singletons. V usage is TRBV12-3 or TRBV12-4 and J usage is TRBJ2-1; 11 nucleotides line up with TRBD2. This material consisted of PBMCs, taken before TCRalphabeta/CD19-depleted stem cell transplant. The TCR was taken from a boy less than two years old with Wiskott-Aldrich syndrome, due to receive a stem cell transplant. CDR3 nucleotides: TGTGCCAGCAGCCAACTAGCGGGAGTCTACAATGAGCAGTTCTTC. It yields the protein CASSQLAGVYNEQFF.